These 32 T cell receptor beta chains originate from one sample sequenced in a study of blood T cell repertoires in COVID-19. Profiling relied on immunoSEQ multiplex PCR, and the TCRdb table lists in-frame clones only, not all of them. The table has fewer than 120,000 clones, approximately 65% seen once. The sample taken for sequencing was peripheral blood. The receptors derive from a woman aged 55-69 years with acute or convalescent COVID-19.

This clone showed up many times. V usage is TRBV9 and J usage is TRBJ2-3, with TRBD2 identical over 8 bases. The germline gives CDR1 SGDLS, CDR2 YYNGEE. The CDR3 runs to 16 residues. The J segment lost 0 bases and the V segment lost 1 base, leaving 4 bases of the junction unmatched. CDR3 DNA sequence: TGTGCCAGCAGCGTATCTAGCGGGCTTAGCACAGATACGCAGTATTTT. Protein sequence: CASSVSSGLSTDTQYF.

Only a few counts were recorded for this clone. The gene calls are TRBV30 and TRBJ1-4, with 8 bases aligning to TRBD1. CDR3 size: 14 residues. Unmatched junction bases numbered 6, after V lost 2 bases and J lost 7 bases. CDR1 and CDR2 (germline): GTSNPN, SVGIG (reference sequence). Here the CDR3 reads CAWSRGQGAEKLFF. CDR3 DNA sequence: TGTGCCTGGAGTCGAGGACAGGGTGCTGAAAAACTGTTTTTT.

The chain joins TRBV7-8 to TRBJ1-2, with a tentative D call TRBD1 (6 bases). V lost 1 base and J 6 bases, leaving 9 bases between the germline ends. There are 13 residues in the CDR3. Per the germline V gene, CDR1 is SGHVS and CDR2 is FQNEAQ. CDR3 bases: TGTGCCAGCAGCTTAGTCAGGGGTAATGGCTACACCTTC. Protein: CASSLVRGNGYTF.

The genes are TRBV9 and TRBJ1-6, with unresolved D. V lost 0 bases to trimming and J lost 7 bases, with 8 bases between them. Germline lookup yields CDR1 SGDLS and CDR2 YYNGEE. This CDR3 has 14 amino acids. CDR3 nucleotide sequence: TGTGCCAGCAGCGTAGAACAGCGGAATTCACCCCTCCACTTT. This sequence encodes CASSVEQRNSPLHF.

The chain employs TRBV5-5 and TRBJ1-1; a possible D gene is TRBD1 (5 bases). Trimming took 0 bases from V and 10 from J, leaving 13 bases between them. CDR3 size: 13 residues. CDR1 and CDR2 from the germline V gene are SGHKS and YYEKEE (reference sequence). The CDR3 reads CASSLDPPGGAFF. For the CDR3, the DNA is TGTGCCAGCAGCTTGGACCCACCCGGGGGAGCTTTCTTT.

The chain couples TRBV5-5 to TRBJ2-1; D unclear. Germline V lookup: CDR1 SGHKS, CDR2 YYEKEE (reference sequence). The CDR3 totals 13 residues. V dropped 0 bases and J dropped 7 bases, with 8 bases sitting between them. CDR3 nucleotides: TGTGCCAGCAGCTTGGGCCCTCGGAATGAGCAGTTCTTC. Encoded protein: CASSLGPRNEQFF.

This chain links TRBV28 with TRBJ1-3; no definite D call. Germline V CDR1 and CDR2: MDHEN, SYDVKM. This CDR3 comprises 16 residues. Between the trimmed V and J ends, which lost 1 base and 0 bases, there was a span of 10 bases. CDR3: CASSLSSRYSGNTIYF. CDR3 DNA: TGTGCCAGCAGTTTATCCTCACGGTACTCTGGAAACACCATATATTTT.

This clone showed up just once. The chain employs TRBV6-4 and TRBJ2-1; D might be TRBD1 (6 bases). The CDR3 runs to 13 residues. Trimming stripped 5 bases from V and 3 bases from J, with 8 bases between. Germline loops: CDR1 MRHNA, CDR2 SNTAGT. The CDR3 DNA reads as TGTGCCAGCAGTCCACAGGGCTACAATGAGCAGTTCTTC. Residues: CASSPQGYNEQFF.

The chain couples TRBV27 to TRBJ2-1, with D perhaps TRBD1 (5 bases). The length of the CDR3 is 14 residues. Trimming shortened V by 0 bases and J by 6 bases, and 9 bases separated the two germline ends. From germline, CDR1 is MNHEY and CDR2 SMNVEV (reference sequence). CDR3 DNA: TGTGCCAGCAGTTTATCGCCAGGGATCAATGAGCAGTTCTTC. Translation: CASSLSPGINEQFF.

Written as DNA, the CDR3 is TGTGCCAGCAGTCCACAGGGTTTAAATGTTTACGAGCAGTACTTC. Amino acids: CASSPQGLNVYEQYF. This chain joins TRBV6-5 and TRBJ2-7; TRBD1 is a possible D gene (6 bases). The germline V gene encodes CDR1 MNHEY and CDR2 SVGAGI. The CDR3 totals 15 residues. Trimming left V 5 bases short and J 4 bases short, with 18 bases between.

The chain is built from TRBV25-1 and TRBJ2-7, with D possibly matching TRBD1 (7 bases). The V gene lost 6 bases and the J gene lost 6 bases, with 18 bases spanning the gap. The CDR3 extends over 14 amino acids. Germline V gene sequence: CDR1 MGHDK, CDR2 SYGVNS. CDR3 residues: CASSPTGLGGEQYF. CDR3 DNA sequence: TGTGCCAGCAGCCCGACAGGGTTGGGGGGCGAGCAGTACTTC.

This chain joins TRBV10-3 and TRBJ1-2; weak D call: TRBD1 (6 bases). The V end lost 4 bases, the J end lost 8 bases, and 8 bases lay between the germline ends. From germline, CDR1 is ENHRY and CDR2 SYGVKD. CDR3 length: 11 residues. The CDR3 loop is CAISVTGGYTF. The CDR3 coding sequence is TGTGCCATCAGTGTCACAGGGGGCTACACCTTC.

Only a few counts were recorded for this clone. CDR3 DNA sequence: TGTGCCTGGAGTGTACAGAATAATTCACCCCTCCACTTT. Its protein is CAWSVQNNSPLHF. J is TRBJ1-6 and V is TRBV30; D unresolved. Germline CDR1 reads GTSNPN; CDR2 reads SVGIG (reference sequence). The CDR3 has 13 amino acids. V was pared by 0 bases and J by 5 bases, with 5 bases between.

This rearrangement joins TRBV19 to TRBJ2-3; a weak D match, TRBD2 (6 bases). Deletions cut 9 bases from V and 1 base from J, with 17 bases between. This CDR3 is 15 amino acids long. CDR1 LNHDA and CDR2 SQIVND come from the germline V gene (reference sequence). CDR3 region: CASAGGAFRTDTQYF. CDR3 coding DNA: TGTGCCAGCGCTGGAGGGGCGTTCCGCACAGATACGCAGTATTTT.

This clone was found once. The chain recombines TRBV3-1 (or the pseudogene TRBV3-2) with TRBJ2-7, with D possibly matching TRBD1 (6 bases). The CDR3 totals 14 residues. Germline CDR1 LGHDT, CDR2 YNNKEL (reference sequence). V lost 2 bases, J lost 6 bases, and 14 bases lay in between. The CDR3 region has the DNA TGTGCCAGCAGCCAAAACAGGGATTTGGGCGAGCAGTACTTC. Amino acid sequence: CASSQNRDLGEQYF.

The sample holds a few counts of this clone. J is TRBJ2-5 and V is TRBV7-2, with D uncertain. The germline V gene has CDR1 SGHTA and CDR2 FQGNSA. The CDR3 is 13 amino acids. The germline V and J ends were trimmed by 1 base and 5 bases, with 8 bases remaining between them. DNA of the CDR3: TGTGCCAGCAGCTTAGGAGTCTGGGAGACCCAGTACTTC. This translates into CASSLGVWETQYF.

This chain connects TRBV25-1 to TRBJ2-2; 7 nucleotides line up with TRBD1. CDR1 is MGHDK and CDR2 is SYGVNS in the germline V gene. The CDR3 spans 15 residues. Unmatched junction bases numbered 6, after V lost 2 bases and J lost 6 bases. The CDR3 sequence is CASSETTGPPGELFF. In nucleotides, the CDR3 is TGTGCCAGCAGTGAAACGACAGGGCCCCCCGGGGAGCTGTTTTTT.

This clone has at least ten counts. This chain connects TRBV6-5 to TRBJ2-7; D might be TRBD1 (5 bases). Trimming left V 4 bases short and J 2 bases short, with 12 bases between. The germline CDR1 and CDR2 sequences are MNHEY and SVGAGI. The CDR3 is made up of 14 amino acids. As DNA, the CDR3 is TGTGCCAGCAGTTCGCAGACAGTCACCTACGAGCAGTACTTC. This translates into CASSSQTVTYEQYF.

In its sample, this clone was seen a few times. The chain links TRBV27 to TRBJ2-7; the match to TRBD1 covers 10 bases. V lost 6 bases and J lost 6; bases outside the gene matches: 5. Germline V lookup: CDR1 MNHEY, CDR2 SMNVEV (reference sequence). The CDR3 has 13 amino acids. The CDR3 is CASSHRDRGEQYF. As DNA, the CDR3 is TGTGCCAGCAGCCACCGGGACAGGGGCGAGCAGTACTTC.

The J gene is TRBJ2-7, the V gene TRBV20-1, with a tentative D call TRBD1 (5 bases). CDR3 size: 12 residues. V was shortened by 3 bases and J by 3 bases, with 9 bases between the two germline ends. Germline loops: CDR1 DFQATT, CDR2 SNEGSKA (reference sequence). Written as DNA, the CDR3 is TGCAGTGCTAGTCTTAGGGGCTACGAGCAGTACTTC. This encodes CSASLRGYEQYF.

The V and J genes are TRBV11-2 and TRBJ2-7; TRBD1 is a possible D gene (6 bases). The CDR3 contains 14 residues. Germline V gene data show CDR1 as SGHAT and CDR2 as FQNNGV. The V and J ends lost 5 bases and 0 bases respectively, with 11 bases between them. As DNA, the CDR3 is TGTGCCAGCAGCCATACAGGGAGCTCCTACGAGCAGTACTTC. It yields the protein CASSHTGSSYEQYF. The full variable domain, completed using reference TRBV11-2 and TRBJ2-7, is EAGVAQSPRYKIIEKRQSVAFWCNPISGHATLYWYQQILGQGPKLLIQFQNNGVVDDSQLPKDRFSAERLKGVDSTLKIQPAKLEDSAVYLCASSHTGSSYEQYFGPGTRLTVT.

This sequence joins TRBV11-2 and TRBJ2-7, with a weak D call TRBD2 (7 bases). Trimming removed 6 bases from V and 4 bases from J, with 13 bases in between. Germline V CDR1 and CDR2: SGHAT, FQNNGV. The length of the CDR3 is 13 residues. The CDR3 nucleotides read TGTGCCAGCAGGGGGGGGACACTTTACGAGCAGTACTTC. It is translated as CASRGGTLYEQYF.

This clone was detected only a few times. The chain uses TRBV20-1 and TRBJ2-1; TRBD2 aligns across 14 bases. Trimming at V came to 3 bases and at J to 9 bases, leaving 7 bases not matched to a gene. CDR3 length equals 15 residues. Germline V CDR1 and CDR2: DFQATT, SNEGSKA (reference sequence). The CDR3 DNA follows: TGCAGTGCTAGTAGACTAGCGGGGGGGCGGAGTGAGCAGTTCTTC. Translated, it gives CSASRLAGGRSEQFF.

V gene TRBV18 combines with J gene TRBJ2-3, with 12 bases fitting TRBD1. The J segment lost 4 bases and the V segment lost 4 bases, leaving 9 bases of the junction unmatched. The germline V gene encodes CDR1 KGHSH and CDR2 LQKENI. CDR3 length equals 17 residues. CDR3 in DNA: TGTGCCAGCTCACGAACCCGGGACAGGGGGCCCGCAGATACGCAGTATTTT. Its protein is CASSRTRDRGPADTQYF.

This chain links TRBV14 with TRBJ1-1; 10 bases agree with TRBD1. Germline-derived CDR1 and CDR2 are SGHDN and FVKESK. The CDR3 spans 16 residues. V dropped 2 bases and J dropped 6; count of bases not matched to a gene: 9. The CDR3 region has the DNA TGTGCCAGCAGCCAAACTTCGGGACAGGGGAGGGCTGAAGCTTTCTTT. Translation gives CASSQTSGQGRAEAFF.

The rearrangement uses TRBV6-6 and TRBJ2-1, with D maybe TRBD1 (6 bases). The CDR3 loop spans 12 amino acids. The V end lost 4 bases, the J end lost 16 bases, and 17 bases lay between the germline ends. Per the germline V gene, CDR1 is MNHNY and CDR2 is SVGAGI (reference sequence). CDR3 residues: CASSSLQGDLFF. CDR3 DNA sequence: TGTGCCAGCAGTTCCTTACAGGGCGACCTCTTCTTC.

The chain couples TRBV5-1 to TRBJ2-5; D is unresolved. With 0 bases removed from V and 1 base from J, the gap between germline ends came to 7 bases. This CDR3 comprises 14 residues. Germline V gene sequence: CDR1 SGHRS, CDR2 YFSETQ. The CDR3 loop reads CASSLASTQETQYF. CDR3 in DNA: TGCGCCAGCAGCTTGGCCAGTACCCAAGAGACCCAGTACTTC.

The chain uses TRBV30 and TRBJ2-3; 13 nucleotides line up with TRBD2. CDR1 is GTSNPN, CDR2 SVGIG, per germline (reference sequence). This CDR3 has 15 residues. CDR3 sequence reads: CALDRTSGGPGTQYF. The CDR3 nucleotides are TGTGCGTTGGATAGGACTAGCGGGGGCCCAGGGACGCAGTATTTT. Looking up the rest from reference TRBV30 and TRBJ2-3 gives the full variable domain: SQTIHQWPATLVQPVGSPLSLECTVEGTSNPNLYWYRQAAGRGLQLLFYSVGIGQISSEVPQNLSASRPQDRQFILSSKKLLLSDSGFYLCALDRTSGGPGTQYFGPGTRLTVL.

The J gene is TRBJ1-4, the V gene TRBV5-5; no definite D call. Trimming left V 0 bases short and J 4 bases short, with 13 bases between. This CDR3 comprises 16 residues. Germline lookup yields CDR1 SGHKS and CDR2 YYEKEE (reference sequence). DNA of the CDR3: TGTGCCAGCAGCTTGGAGGCGGGCGGGTATAATGAAAAACTGTTTTTT. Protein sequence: CASSLEAGGYNEKLFF.

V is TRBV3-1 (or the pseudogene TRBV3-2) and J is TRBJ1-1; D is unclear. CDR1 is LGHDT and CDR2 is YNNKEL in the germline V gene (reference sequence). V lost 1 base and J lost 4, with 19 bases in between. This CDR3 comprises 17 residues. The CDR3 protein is CASSQAVHWREGTEAFF. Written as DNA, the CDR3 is TGTGCCAGCAGCCAAGCCGTCCATTGGCGGGAGGGCACTGAAGCTTTCTTT.

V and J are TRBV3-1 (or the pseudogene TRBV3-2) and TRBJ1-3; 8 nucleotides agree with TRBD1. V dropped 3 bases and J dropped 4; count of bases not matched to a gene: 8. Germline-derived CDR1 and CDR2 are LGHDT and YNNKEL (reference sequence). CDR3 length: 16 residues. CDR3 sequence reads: CASSQYRGDKGNTIYF. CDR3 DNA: TGTGCCAGCAGCCAGTACAGGGGGGACAAAGGAAACACCATATATTTT.

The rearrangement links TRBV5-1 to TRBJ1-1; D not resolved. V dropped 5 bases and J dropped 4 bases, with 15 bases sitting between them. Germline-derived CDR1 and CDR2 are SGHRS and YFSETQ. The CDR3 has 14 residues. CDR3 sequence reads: CASRAQNPSTEAFF. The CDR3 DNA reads TGCGCCAGCAGGGCTCAGAACCCCTCCACTGAAGCTTTCTTT.